This TCR beta chain was retrieved from a study of blood T cell repertoires in COVID-19. Turning to the study itself: The origin of the acute and convalescent COVID-19 samples was the United States, Italy and Spain.

Clinical histories supplied by participants themselves formed the basis of cohort assignment. The authors' processing: Estimates of nucleated cell counts were drawn from the amplification of reference gene primers. The assay was immunoSEQ multiplex PCR, and TCRdb's table has in-frame clones only and misses some. That table gives V, J and clone size, and the DNA gave D and trimming. The sample has a few hundred thousand clones, roughly nine tenths seen once. Per germline, CDR1 SGHRS and CDR2 YFSETQ. With 0 bases removed from V and 5 bases from J, the gap between germline ends came to 14 bases. This CDR3 is 15 amino acids long.

This TCR was sampled from a human donor in a cohort exposed to, infected with or recovered from COVID-19 (not recorded which). The donor label of this sample is uncertain. Source material: PBMCs or T cells enriched from blood (not recorded which). The chain is built from TRBV5-1 and TRBJ1-1, with a weak D call TRBD1 (6 bases). The CDR3: CASSLGPGEGTEAFF. In DNA form, the CDR3 reads TGCGCCAGCAGCTTGGGTCCAGGGGAGGGGACTGAAGCTTTCTTT.